The entry below describes one T cell receptor beta chain. Authors' methods: How many nucleated cells were present was estimated from reference gene primer amplification. The data were produced by immunoSEQ multiplex PCR, yet TCRdb's version contains in-frame clones alone and is incomplete. V and J calls plus clone size are reproduced from that table; the DNA served to infer D and trimming. The sample has under 75,000 clones; about 87% are singletons. V lost 1 base, J lost 0 bases, and 5 bases stayed unmatched. CDR1 is SNHLY, CDR2 FYNNEI, per germline. This CDR3 is 17 amino acids long. This entry belongs to a study of blood T cell repertoires in COVID-19. Across the whole study: From T cells, B-cell-depleted T cells, or PBMCs came the material, which was cDNA or gDNA.

Sequenced material: peripheral blood. The chain couples TRBV2 to TRBJ2-7; 11 nucleotides align to TRBD2. The clonotype was recovered from a human donor in a cohort sampled during active COVID-19. CDR3 coding DNA: TGTGCCAGCAGTGAAGAGGGACTAGCGGACATCTCCTACGAGCAGTACTTC. Amino acid sequence: CASSEEGLADISYEQYF.